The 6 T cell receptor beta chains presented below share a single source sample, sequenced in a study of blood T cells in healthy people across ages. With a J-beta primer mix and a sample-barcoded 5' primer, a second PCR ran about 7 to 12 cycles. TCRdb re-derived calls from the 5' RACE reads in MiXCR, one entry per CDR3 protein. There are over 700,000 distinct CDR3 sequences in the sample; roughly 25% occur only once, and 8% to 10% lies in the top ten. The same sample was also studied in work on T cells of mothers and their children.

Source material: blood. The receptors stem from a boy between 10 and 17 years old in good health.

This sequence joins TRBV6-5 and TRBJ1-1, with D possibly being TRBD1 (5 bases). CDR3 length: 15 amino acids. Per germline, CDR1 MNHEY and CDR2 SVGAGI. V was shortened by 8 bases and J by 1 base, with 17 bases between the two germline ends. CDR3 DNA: TGTGCCAGCCAACTCGGACACTTGGGGAACACTGAAGCTTTCTTT. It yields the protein CASQLGHLGNTEAFF.

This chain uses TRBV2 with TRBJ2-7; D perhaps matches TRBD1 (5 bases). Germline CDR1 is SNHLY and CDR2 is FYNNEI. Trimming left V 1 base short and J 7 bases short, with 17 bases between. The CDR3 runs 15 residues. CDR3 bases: TGTGCCAGCAGTGAAGGTATAGGGGCCCTCCTGGAGCAGTACTTC. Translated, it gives CASSEGIGALLEQYF.

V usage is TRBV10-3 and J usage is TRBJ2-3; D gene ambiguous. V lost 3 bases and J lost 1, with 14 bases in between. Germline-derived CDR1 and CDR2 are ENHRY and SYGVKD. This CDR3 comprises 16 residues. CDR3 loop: CAISDGPPSRTDTQYF. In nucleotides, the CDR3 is TGTGCCATCAGTGATGGGCCCCCGTCCCGCACAGATACGCAGTATTTT.

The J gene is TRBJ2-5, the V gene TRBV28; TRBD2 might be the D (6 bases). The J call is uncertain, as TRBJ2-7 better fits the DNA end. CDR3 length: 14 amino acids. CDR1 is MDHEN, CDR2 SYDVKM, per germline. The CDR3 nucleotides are TGTGCCACCCTCGGTCAGGGAGGTTCCTACGAGCAGTACTTC. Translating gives CATLGQGGSYEQYF.

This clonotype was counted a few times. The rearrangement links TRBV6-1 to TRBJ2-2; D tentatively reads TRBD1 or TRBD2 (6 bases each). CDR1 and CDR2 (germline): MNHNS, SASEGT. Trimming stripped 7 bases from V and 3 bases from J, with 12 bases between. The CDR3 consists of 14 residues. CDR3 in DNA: TGTGCCAGCACCGGGGGCGCGGACACCGGGGAGCTGTTTTTT. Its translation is CASTGGADTGELFF.

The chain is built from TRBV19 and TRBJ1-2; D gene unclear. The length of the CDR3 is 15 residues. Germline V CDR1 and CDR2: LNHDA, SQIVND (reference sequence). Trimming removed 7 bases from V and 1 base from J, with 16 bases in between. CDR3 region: CASKSTATYNYGYTF. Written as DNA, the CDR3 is TGTGCCAGTAAAAGCACAGCTACTTATAACTATGGCTACACCTTC.